This record covers a single T cell receptor beta chain. The antigen remains undetermined. A read error may be the cause here, since a much bigger clone is one base away. The CDR3 ends on some other residue instead of the conserved phenylalanine or tryptophan, so this is likely a read error. In the sort, naive CD8 T cells were defined as CD8+CD4-CCR7+CD45RA+. This entry comes from a study of molecular identifiers for immune sequencing clone quantification. Study-wide context: RNA from approximately 20,000 or 98,000 naive CD8 cells was split five ways in replicates, with four sequenced.

V lost 6 bases and J lost 7, with 12 bases in between. The length of the CDR3 is 12 residues. Per germline, CDR1 MDHEN and CDR2 SYDVKM. TCRdb ran MiXCR on the PCR reads and lists one entry per CDR3 protein. The data contain around 470,000 distinct CDR3 sequences, around 23% of them singletons. Study-level findings and limits: Identical TCR molecules sharing a barcode could underestimate highly expanded clone sizes.

The TCR originated in a human donor in good health. Some libraries in this study had Jurkat cell RNA spiked in. Sequencing used naive CD8+ T cells from blood, with Jurkat cell RNA spiked in. Subset defined: FACS-sorted CD8+CD4-CCR7+CD45RA+ naive T cells. The chain carries TRBV28 and TRBJ2-5, with D unresolved. The CDR3 region is CASSPDAGTQYS. CDR3 DNA sequence: TGTGCCAGCAGCCCCGACGCTGGGACCCAGTACTCC.